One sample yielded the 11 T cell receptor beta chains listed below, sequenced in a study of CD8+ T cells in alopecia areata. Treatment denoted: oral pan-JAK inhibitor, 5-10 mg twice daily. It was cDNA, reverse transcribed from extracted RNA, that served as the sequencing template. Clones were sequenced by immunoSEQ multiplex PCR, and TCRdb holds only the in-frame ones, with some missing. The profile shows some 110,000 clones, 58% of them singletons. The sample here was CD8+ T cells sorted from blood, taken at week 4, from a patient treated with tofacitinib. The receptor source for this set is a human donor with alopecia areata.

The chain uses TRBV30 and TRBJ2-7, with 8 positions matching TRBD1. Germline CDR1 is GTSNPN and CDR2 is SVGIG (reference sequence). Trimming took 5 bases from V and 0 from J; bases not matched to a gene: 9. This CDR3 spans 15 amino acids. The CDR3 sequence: CAWDAGTGPSYEQYF. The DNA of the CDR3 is TGTGCCTGGGACGCCGGGACAGGTCCCTCCTACGAGCAGTACTTC. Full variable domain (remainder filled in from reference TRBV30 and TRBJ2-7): SQTIHQWPATLVQPVGSPLSLECTVEGTSNPNLYWYRQAAGRGLQLLFYSVGIGQISSEVPQNLSASRPQDRQFILSSKKLLLSDSGFYLCAWDAGTGPSYEQYFGPGTRLTVT.

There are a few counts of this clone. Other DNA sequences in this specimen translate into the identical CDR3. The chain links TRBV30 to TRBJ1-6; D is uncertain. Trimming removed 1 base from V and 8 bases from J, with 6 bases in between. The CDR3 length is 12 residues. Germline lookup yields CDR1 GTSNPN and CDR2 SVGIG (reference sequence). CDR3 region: CAWSGGDSPLHF. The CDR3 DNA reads TGTGCCTGGAGTGGCGGGGATTCACCCCTCCACTTT.

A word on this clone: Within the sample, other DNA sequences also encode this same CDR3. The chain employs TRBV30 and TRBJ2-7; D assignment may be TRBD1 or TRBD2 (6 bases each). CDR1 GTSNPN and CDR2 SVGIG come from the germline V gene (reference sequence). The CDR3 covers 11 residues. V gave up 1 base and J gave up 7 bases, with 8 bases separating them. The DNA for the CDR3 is TGTGCCTGGAGTGAGGGGGGTGAGCAGTACTTC. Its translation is CAWSEGGEQYF.

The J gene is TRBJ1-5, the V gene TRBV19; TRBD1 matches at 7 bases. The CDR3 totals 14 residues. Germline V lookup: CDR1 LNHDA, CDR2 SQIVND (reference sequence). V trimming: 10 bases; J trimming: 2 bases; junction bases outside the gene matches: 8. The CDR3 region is CATHRGPRNQPQHF. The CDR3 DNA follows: TGTGCCACTCACAGGGGACCTCGCAATCAGCCCCAGCATTTT. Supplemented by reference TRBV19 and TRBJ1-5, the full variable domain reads DGGITQSPKYLFRKEGQNVTLSCEQNLNHDAMYWYRQDPGQGLRLIYYSQIVNDFQKGDIAEGYSVSREKKESFPLTVTSAQKNPTAFYLCATHRGPRNQPQHFGDGTRLSIL.

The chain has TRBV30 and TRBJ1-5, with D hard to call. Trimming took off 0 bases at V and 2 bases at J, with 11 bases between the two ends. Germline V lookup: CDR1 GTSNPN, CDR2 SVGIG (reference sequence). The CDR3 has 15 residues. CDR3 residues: CAWSVTKEGNQPQHF. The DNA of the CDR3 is TGTGCCTGGAGTGTAACCAAAGAGGGCAATCAGCCCCAGCATTTT.

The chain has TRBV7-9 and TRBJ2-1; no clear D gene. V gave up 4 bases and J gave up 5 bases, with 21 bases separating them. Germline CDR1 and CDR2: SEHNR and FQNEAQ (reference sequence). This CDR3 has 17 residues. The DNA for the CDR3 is TGTGCCAGCAGCTCCCGACATGGAGATGCTTACAACAATGAGCAGTTCTTC. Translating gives CASSSRHGDAYNNEQFF.

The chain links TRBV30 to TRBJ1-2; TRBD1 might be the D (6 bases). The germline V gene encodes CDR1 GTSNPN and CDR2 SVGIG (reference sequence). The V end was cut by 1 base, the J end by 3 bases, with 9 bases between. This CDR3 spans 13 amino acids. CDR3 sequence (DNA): TGTGCCTGGAGTGCCGGGGGCGACTATGGCTACACCTTC. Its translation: CAWSAGGDYGYTF.

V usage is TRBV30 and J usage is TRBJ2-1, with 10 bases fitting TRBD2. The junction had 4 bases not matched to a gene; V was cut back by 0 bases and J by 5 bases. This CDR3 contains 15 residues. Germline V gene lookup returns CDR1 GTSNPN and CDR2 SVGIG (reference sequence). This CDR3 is CAWSVFLAGDNEQFF. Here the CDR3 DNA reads TGTGCCTGGAGTGTATTTCTAGCGGGGGACAATGAGCAGTTCTTC.

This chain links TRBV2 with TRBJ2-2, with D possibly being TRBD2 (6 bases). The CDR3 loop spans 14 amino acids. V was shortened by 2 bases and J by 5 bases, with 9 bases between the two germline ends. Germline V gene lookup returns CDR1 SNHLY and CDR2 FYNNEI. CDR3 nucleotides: TGTGCCAGCAGTGAATGGGCGGGGACCGGGGAGCTGTTTTTT. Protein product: CASSEWAGTGELFF.

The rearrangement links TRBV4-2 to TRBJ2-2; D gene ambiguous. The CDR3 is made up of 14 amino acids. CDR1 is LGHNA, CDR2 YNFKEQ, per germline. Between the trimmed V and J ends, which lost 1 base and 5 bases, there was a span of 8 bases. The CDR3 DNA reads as TGTGCCAGCAGCCAAGTCCTGGAAACCGGGGAGCTGTTTTTT. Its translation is CASSQVLETGELFF.

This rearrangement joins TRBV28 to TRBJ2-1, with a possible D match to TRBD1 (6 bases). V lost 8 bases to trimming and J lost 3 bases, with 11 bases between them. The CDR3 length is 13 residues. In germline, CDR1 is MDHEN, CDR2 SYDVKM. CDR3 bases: TGTGCCAGCCTGGACAGACTCTACAATGAGCAGTTCTTC. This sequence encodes CASLDRLYNEQFF.